The 9 T cell receptor beta chains below were found in one sample sequenced in a study of beta chain features in type 1 diabetes. Regarding the study as a whole: TCRB CDR3s from Type 1 diabetes patients were moderately but significantly shorter in all four CD4+ subsets.

Investigators reverse transcribed all isolated RNA, so they sequenced expressed TCRB transcripts. Sequencing was performed with immunoSEQ multiplex PCR; in TCRdb, only in-frame clones are kept and a portion is missing. Among about 700,000 clones, around an eighth were seen once, and the ten largest hold less than 0.025%. For these receptors, no antigen is known. Sequencing was performed on naive CD4+ T cells from blood. Source of these receptors: a man younger than 35 with type 1 diabetes.

This chain connects TRBV25-1 to TRBJ2-2; 7 nucleotides line up with TRBD2. Germline V gives CDR1 MGHDK, CDR2 SYGVNS. The CDR3 is 14 residues long. The ends lost 8 bases at V and 6 bases at J; junction bases unmatched: 9. The CDR3 sequence is CASQTPTSAGELFF. Here the CDR3 DNA reads TGTGCCAGCCAGACACCTACTAGCGCCGGGGAGCTGTTTTTT.

This clone has a handful of counts. The chain is built from TRBV10-3 and TRBJ1-2; D not resolved. Trimming removed 10 bases from V and 3 bases from J, with 12 bases in between. Germline CDR1 ENHRY, CDR2 SYGVKD. The CDR3 loop spans 12 amino acids. CDR3 protein: CATAWTDYGYTF. Written as DNA, the CDR3 is TGTGCCACTGCGTGGACGGACTATGGCTACACCTTC.

This clone was counted only a few times. The V and J genes are TRBV19 and TRBJ2-5; D is unresolved. Trimming cost V 4 bases and J 0 bases, with 3 bases left between them. This CDR3 has 12 residues. Germline V CDR1 and CDR2: LNHDA, SQIVND (reference sequence). The CDR3 DNA is TGTGCCAGTAGTAATGACCAAGAGACCCAGTACTTC. It codes for CASSNDQETQYF.

This clone has only a few counts. The chain has TRBV27 and TRBJ2-7, with TRBD2 as a possible D gene (6 bases). Germline V gives CDR1 MNHEY, CDR2 SMNVEV (reference sequence). The CDR3 is 15 amino acids. Trimming pared 6 bases from V and 5 bases from J, leaving 20 bases between. The CDR3 spells CASRRWTEGLDEQYF. CDR3 nucleotides: TGTGCCAGCAGGAGGTGGACGGAGGGCTTGGACGAGCAGTACTTC.

The chain employs TRBV5-6 and TRBJ1-5, with unresolved D. Per germline, CDR1 SGHDT and CDR2 YYEEEE. V gave up 0 bases and J gave up 1 base, with 11 bases separating them. The CDR3 length is 16 residues. The CDR3 DNA sequence: TGTGCCAGCAGCTTGGGGGCGGGTTTGAGCAATCAGCCCCAGCATTTT. Protein: CASSLGAGLSNQPQHF.

The sample holds a few counts of this clone. The chain combines TRBV2 with TRBJ1-2, with a weak D call TRBD1 (5 bases). Germline V gene data show CDR1 as SNHLY and CDR2 as FYNNEI. Trimming left V 11 bases short and J 8 bases short, with 27 bases between. The CDR3 length is 15 residues. The CDR3: CAGAEPLDGPGGYTF. The CDR3 DNA sequence: TGTGCCGGGGCGGAGCCTTTGGACGGACCTGGCGGCTACACCTTC.

The V call is TRBV27, the J call TRBJ2-2; D unclear. The CDR3 sequence is 13 residues long. CDR1 is MNHEY, CDR2 SMNVEV, per germline (reference sequence). Trimming took off 6 bases at V and 0 bases at J, with 5 bases between the two ends. The CDR3 coding sequence is TGTGCCAGCAGATCCACGAACACCGGGGAGCTGTTTTTT. This encodes CASRSTNTGELFF.

CDR3 nucleotide sequence: TGTGCCAGCAGCATCAACAGGAGAACCCAAGAGACCCAGTACTTC. This encodes CASSINRRTQETQYF. The rearrangement joins TRBV13 to TRBJ2-5; tentative D call: TRBD1 (5 bases). V was clipped by 5 bases and J by 1 base, with 14 bases between them. Germline CDR1 is PRHDT and CDR2 is FYEKMQ (reference sequence). This CDR3 is 15 amino acids long. Drawing the rest from reference TRBV13 and TRBJ2-5, the complete variable domain is AAGVIQSPRHLIKEKRETATLKCYPIPRHDTVYWYQQGPGQDPQFLISFYEKMQSDKGSIPDRFSAQQFSDYHSELNMSSLELGDSALYFCASSINRRTQETQYFGPGTRLLVL.

The chain is built from TRBV28 and TRBJ2-7; D is perhaps TRBD1 (5 bases). Trimming left V 5 bases short and J 3 bases short, with 8 bases between. The CDR3 contains 12 residues. In germline, CDR1 is MDHEN, CDR2 SYDVKM. The DNA of the CDR3 is TGTGCCAGCAGTGTCGACAGCTACGAGCAGTACTTC. This translates into CASSVDSYEQYF.